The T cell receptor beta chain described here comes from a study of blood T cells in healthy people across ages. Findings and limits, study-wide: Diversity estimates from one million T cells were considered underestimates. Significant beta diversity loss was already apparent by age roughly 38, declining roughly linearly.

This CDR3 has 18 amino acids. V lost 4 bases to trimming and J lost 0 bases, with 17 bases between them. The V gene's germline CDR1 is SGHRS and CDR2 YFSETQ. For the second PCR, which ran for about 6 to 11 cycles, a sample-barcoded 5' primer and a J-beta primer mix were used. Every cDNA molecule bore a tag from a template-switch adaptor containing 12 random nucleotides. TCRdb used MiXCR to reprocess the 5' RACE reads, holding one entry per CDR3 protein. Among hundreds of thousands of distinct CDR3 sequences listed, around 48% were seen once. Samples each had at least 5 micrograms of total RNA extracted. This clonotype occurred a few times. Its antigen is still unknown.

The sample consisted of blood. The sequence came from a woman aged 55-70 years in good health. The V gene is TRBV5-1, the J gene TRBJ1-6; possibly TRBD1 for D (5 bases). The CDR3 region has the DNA TGCGCCAGCAGCCCTGGGACTTTTCTAAGCTCCTATAATTCACCCCTCCACTTT. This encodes CASSPGTFLSSYNSPLHF.